This T cell receptor beta chain was found in a study of PD-L1 blockade in urothelial cancer (dated by TCRdb to between 2016 and 2019). In the study overall: All patients started therapy at some point between 2014 and 2016 and received atezolizumab 1,200 mg intravenously every 3 weeks. Pretreatment blood TCR-seq was available for about 27 patients, at least one posttreatment blood collection was obtained for about 25 patients, and tumor TCR-seq was available for about 25 patients. In the same patients, whole exome sequencing and RNA sequencing of pretreatment tumors were performed in addition to TCR sequencing. Blood samples yielded a median of roughly 140,000 T cells and more than 75,000 unique TCRs, with median clonality 0.080. Blood samples were analyzed at two time points: 3 weeks after treatment start (second dose) and 6 weeks after treatment start. The study was an exploratory multi-omic analysis of somatic, immune and clinical correlates of response to PD-L1 blockade with atezolizumab in urothelial cancer. Pretreatment tumor samples, along with matched peripheral blood collected serially before and after atezolizumab treatment, underwent TCR sequencing. Eight to ten patients achieved durable clinical benefit and approximately 19 did not. About 90% of the 29 patients were identified as males with urothelial cancer of bladder origin, and a prior smoking history was reported by 18 of 29 patients. An ECOG performance status of 0 or 1 was recorded for the patients, and 0 to 3 prior chemotherapy regimens had been received by the patients. Durable clinical benefit was defined as a progression-free survival longer than 6 months, and TCR features were additionally tested against progression-free survival and overall survival.

Results the study describes overall, beyond this receptor: Patients with durable benefit showed greater expansion of tumor-associated TCR clones in peripheral blood 3 weeks after starting treatment (n ≈ 23, p = 0.022). A pretreatment peripheral blood TCR clonality below the median was linked to improved progression-free and overall survival. Small sample size (n ≈ 28) and many exploratory analyses mean the results are intended to be hypothesis-generating.

Inclusive of the bounding cysteine and phenylalanine, the CDR3 is 15 residues long. Only CDR3 DNA remains: 45 bases, in frame from the first base. Per the germline V gene, MNHEY is the CDR1 and SVGAGI is the CDR2. The germline ends are 12 bases apart after V is trimmed by 2 bases and J by 4 bases. The time point label, read with the paper, signifies: peripheral blood 6 weeks after treatment start. The cohort included about 29 patients with locally advanced or metastatic urothelial carcinoma who were treated at Memorial Sloan Kettering on a trial protocol. Peripheral blood mononuclear cells were collected pretreatment and during treatment, with between 1 and 8 total time points obtained per patient. The Qiagen DNeasy Blood extraction kit was used to purify genomic DNA from total PBMCs and tumor samples. PBMCs were collected pretreatment and during treatment and were isolated and stored as previously described.

Concerning this clone: The antigen this receptor binds is unknown. Base-call qualities are not available, and no considerably larger clone is one nucleotide away.

To estimate absolute template abundance from read counts, synthetic TCR analog templates were spiked into each PCR. TCRbeta CDR3 regions were amplified from genomic DNA with bias-controlled V and J gene primers using the immunoSEQ assay. Sequencing of rearranged TCRbeta segments was performed at approximately 20X coverage. From the authors' description of their analysis: Sequencing errors were corrected by clustering, and CDR3s were annotated against IMGT so that V, D and J genes could be assigned. Downstream analyses used only productive TCRbeta rearrangements and left out out-of-frame or stop-codon sequences. To compute clonality, Shannon entropy was normalized by the log of the number of unique productive sequences and then subtracted from one. Fisher's exact test with Benjamini-Hochberg correction, using a cutoff of adjusted p below 0.01, was how clones that differed between time points or between blood and tumor were identified. What TCRdb holds here is the immuneACCESS table cut down to in-frame rearrangements. Part of the clones is not present; checked against another copy, under half of the missing clones reflect an unresolved V gene, and the others are unexplained. The DNA gave D and trimming, while V, J and clone size come from that table. The sample has tens of thousands of clones on record, approximately 89% of them singletons. The ten largest make up roughly 0.8% of the sample.

The chain links TRBV6-5 with TRBJ2-1; no D gene can be assigned with confidence. Source: PBMCs, taken around atezolizumab (anti-PD-L1) treatment. This receptor was obtained from an elderly woman with urothelial cancer. The nucleotide sequence is given as TGTGCCAGCAGTTACGGTCCTCTAAATTACAATGAGCAGTTCTTC. It is translated as CASSYGPLNYNEQFF.